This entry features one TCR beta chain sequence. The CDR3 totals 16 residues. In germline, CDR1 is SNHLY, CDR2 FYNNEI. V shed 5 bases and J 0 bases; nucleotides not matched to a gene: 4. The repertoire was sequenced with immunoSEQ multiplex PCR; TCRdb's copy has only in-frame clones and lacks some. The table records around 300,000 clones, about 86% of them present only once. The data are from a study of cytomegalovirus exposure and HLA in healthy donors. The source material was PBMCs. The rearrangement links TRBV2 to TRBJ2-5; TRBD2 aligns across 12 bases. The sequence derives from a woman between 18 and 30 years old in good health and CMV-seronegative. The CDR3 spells CASSQGLAGYQETQYF. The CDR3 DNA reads TGTGCCAGCAGTCAAGGACTAGCGGGGTACCAAGAGACCCAGTACTTC.